These T cell receptor beta chains were read from a single sample in a study of cytomegalovirus exposure and HLA in healthy donors. The table came from immunoSEQ multiplex PCR; TCRdb's copy has only in-frame clones and leaves some out. This sample carries approximately 150,000 clones, roughly 80% of them seen once, and the ten largest clones take approximately 2%. Sequenced input: PBMCs. Source of these receptors: a human donor in good health. CDR3s include the opening cysteine and the closing phenylalanine or tryptophan.

V	J	length	CDR3
TRBV7-8	TRBJ2-2	14	CASSPREGSGELFF
TRBV14	TRBJ2-3	11	CASSQANTQYF
TRBV7-3	TRBJ1-1	14	CASSLSPGNTEAFF
TRBV4-1	TRBJ2-1	16	CASSQAPGATHNEQFF
TRBV7-9	TRBJ1-1	13	CASSGQGQGEAFF
TRBV4-2	TRBJ2-5	16	CASSQGLGGDQETQYF
TRBV4-1	TRBJ1-5	14	CASTGTVDNQPQHF
TRBV6-6	TRBJ2-3	13	CASSPYAVDTQYF
TRBV10-3	TRBJ1-4	14	CAIRSDNSNEKLFF
TRBV27	TRBJ2-1	16	CASSGLAGGPLYEQFF
TRBV6-1	TRBJ1-1	14	CASSETGYGTEAFF
TRBV12-5	TRBJ2-7	14	CASGPTGISHEQYF
TRBV6-1	TRBJ2-1	15	CASSPTENSYNEQFF
TRBV7-6	TRBJ2-1	16	CASRSRGQSSYNEQFF
TRBV5-1	TRBJ2-5	14	CASSWDSYQETQYF
TRBV2	TRBJ2-7	11	CASSEDTKQYF
TRBV10-1	TRBJ1-4	17	CASSESPRQGGKEKLFF
TRBV19	TRBJ2-7	15	CASSPGTGHLYEQYF
TRBV2	TRBJ2-2	12	CASKTSTGELFF
TRBV6-1	TRBJ2-1	15	CASSRTDSSYNEQFF
TRBV7-2	TRBJ2-3	14	CASSLWGPTDTQYF
TRBV7-8	TRBJ2-7	16	CASSLEFYRASYEQYF
TRBV9	TRBJ2-7	14	CASSASDSFYEQYF
TRBV7-9	TRBJ2-7	12	CASSYGNYEQYF
TRBV6-5	TRBJ2-7	15	CASGFSGGQSYEQYF
TRBV5-6	TRBJ2-5	13	CASSIDRGETQYF
TRBV6-5	TRBJ2-7	12	CASGQGANEQYF
TRBV5-1	TRBJ1-4	15	CASSPQGRANEKLFF
TRBV10-1	TRBJ1-1	17	CASSEPTGQMGWTEAFF
TRBV11-2	TRBJ2-7	14	CASRERGGLYEQYF
TRBV2	TRBJ2-5	13	CASSTGLRETQYF
TRBV9	TRBJ2-1	19	CASSIPRGTGTGYYNEQFF
TRBV6-5	TRBJ2-1	15	CASRASGGMNNEQFF
TRBV7-3	TRBJ2-3	17	CASSLWASGGQTDTQYF
TRBV5-4	TRBJ2-3	15	CASSWGGGAADTQYF
TRBV6-6	TRBJ1-5	14	CASSFGQGNQPQHF
TRBV15	TRBJ1-1	16	CATSRVFRGRSTEAFF
TRBV5-5	TRBJ1-4	12	CASTREDEKLFF
TRBV6-1	TRBJ1-3	13	CASSESQVDTIYF
TRBV28	TRBJ1-1	15	CASSLAGEGNTEAFF
TRBV19	TRBJ1-1	15	CASSPRTGASAEAFF
TRBV10-3	TRBJ2-3	15	CAISSTSGETDTQYF
TRBV4-3	TRBJ2-7	14	CASSRSQGSHEQYF
TRBV7-2	TRBJ2-7	16	CASRILPGQGGYEQYF
TRBV6-6	TRBJ2-7	15	CASTTAGVSSYEQYF
TRBV9	TRBJ1-6	15	CASSEGLSANSPLHF
TRBV18	TRBJ1-1	13	CASSPGANTEAFF
TRBV19	TRBJ2-7	17	CASSIDWGTKRFYEQYF
TRBV7-9	TRBJ2-3	16	CASSPPGGPGTDTQYF
TRBV20-1	TRBJ2-5	10	CSATYGTQYF
TRBV6-1	TRBJ1-2	15	CASSEVGQGSYGYTF
TRBV12-5	TRBJ2-1	15	CASGPRGGAYNEQFF
TRBV15	TRBJ2-7	15	CATSRDKKRYYEQYF
TRBV6-1	TRBJ2-1	16	CASSAQGLAGGNEQFF
TRBV2	TRBJ2-5	15	CASSEGGGYQETQYF
TRBV11-2	TRBJ1-4	14	CASSSGTGNEKLFF
TRBV4-3	TRBJ2-4	18	CASSQGPQRGEAKNIQYF
TRBV12-5	TRBJ1-3	14	CASGLNSGRDTIYF
TRBV25-1	TRBJ2-3	15	CASSDSGVSSDTQYF